Shown below are 12 T cell receptor beta chains from a single sample sequenced in a study of blood T cell repertoires in COVID-19. Assay: immunoSEQ multiplex PCR; the TCRdb copy retains only in-frame clones and omits some. The data show 250,000 to 350,000 clones, with approximately 92% seen just once and under 3% held by the top ten. The sample consisted of PBMCs or T cells enriched from blood (not recorded which). Receptors originate from a young woman who had recovered from COVID-19.

V usage is TRBV4-2 and J usage is TRBJ2-7, with unresolved D. Germline V gene sequence: CDR1 LGHNA, CDR2 YNFKEQ. The V end lost 3 bases, the J end lost 4 bases, and 4 bases lay between the germline ends. The CDR3 has 11 amino acids. CDR3 residues: CASSHAYEQYF. DNA of the CDR3: TGTGCCAGCAGCCATGCGTACGAGCAGTACTTC.

The gene calls are TRBV9 and TRBJ2-6; D is uncertain. CDR1 and CDR2 (germline): SGDLS, YYNGEE. The CDR3 is 14 residues long. Trimming left V 5 bases short and J 0 bases short, with 6 bases between. CDR3 protein: CASSVSSGANVLTF. Written as DNA, the CDR3 is TGTGCCAGCAGTGTGAGCTCTGGGGCCAACGTCCTGACTTTC.

The chain carries TRBV27 and TRBJ2-7; D is possibly TRBD2 (7 bases). This CDR3 spans 14 amino acids. V was pared by 5 bases and J by 2 bases, with 13 bases between. Per germline, CDR1 MNHEY and CDR2 SMNVEV (reference sequence). The CDR3 spells CASSLRGPTYEQYF. The CDR3, as DNA: TGTGCCAGCAGTCTGCGGGGGCCCACCTACGAGCAGTACTTC.

The chain links TRBV5-4 to TRBJ2-1; 11 nucleotides match TRBD2. V shed 7 bases, J shed 7 bases, and the junction held 13 bases outside the gene matches. Germline values: CDR1 SGHNT, CDR2 YYREEE (reference sequence). CDR3 size: 16 residues. The CDR3 DNA follows: TGTGCCAGCCGTAGCGGGGGGGCAATGGCGGTGAATGAGCAGTTCTTC. Protein product: CASRSGGAMAVNEQFF.

J is TRBJ2-7 and V is TRBV5-1, with D perhaps TRBD1 (6 bases). The CDR3 has 14 amino acids. Germline assignment: CDR1 SGHRS and CDR2 YFSETQ. The V gene lost 0 bases and the J gene lost 6 bases, with 13 bases spanning the gap. The CDR3 DNA is TGCGCCAGCAGCTTGGCAGGGGAATTCGGCGAGCAGTACTTC. Translation: CASSLAGEFGEQYF.

The chain employs TRBV6-5 and TRBJ1-1; no definite D call. This CDR3 is 13 amino acids long. CDR1 is MNHEY, CDR2 SVGAGI, per germline. The V end was cut by 7 bases, the J end by 0 bases, with 9 bases between. This chain's CDR3 is CASISAVNTEAFF. As DNA, the CDR3 is TGTGCCAGCATATCCGCGGTGAACACTGAAGCTTTCTTT.

This clone was found a few times. The CDR3 DNA reads TGTGCCAGCAGCAAAGCGGGGGGGGGAGTAACTGAAGCTTTCTTT. Protein sequence: CASSKAGGGVTEAFF. The V and J genes are TRBV21-1 and TRBJ1-1. TRBV21-1 has pseudogene status. This CDR3 has 15 amino acids.

The rearrangement joins TRBV5-1 to TRBJ1-4, with 10 bases identical to TRBD1. The V gene end was trimmed by 4 bases and the J gene end by 6 bases; junction bases not matched to a gene: 9. Germline V gene data show CDR1 as SGHRS and CDR2 as YFSETQ. The CDR3 totals 16 residues. CDR3 coding DNA: TGCGCCAGCAGCCTAAAAACCGGGACAGGGGATGAAAAACTGTTTTTT. Protein product: CASSLKTGTGDEKLFF.

Of note for this clone: A junction end diverges from the germline sequence, so it may reflect a read error. V is TRBV4-2 and J is TRBJ2-4, with 10 bases identical to TRBD2. Germline V gene sequence: CDR1 LGHNA, CDR2 YNFKEQ. This CDR3 spans 17 amino acids. CDR3 in amino acids: CASSQAASGGATNIQYF. The CDR3, as DNA: TGTGCCAGCAGCCAAGCAGCCAGCGGGGGGGCCACAAACATTCAGTACTTC.

The chain couples TRBV25-1 to TRBJ1-2, with 8 bases lining up with TRBD1. V dropped 1 base and J dropped 6; count of bases not matched to a gene: 7. This CDR3 has 15 amino acids. Per the germline V gene, CDR1 is MGHDK and CDR2 is SYGVNS. The CDR3 sequence is CASSEFGQGRHGYTF. The CDR3 bases are TGTGCCAGCAGTGAATTTGGACAGGGCCGCCATGGCTACACCTTC.

The chain carries TRBV19 and TRBJ1-6; possible D gene TRBD1, 6 bases. Germline V gene sequence: CDR1 LNHDA, CDR2 SQIVND (reference sequence). Trimming pared 9 bases from V and 6 bases from J, leaving 15 bases between. The CDR3 has 14 residues. The CDR3 DNA is TGTGCCAGCCAAAGCACAGGGATTAATTCACCCCTCCACTTT. Translated, it gives CASQSTGINSPLHF.

J is TRBJ1-6 and V is TRBV7-8; TRBD1 might be the D (5 bases). The germline V and J ends were trimmed by 3 bases and 6 bases, with 9 bases remaining between them. The CDR3 length is 14 residues. Germline assignment: CDR1 SGHVS and CDR2 FQNEAQ. The CDR3 loop is CASSFDSLNSPLHF. CDR3 bases: TGTGCCAGCAGCTTTGACAGCCTTAATTCACCCCTCCACTTT.